This T cell receptor (beta chain) was documented in a study of Graves' ophthalmopathy and Graves' hyperthyroidism. Amplification of TCR beta CDR3 regions used RNA transcripts. HTBI-primed first-round RT-PCR preceded second-round multiplex PCR. TCRdb fed the multiplex PCR reads into MiXCR, producing one record per CDR3 protein. The sample includes around 400,000 distinct CDR3 sequences, approximately 21% of them seen just once. The V end was cut by 6 bases, the J end by 1 base, with 13 bases between. The CDR3 consists of 14 residues. The germline V gene encodes CDR1 SGDLS and CDR2 YYNGEE. This clonotype was counted many times.

V usage is TRBV9 and J usage is TRBJ1-1; possible D gene TRBD1, 5 bases. The material sequenced was peripheral blood. This sequence was found in a woman aged 18-29 years with stable Graves' hyperthyroidism. The CDR3 DNA reads as TGTGCCAGCACCCAGCGAGGGGAGAACACTGAAGCTTTCTTT. Amino acid sequence: CASTQRGENTEAFF.